Listed below are T cell receptor beta chains from one sample, sequenced in a study of cytomegalovirus exposure and HLA in healthy donors. Sequencing was performed with immunoSEQ multiplex PCR; in TCRdb, only in-frame clones are kept and a portion is missing. This table holds roughly 120,000 clones, around 67% found once. The sequencing input was PBMCs. Receptors originate from a woman aged 40 to 50 in good health and CMV-seronegative. The CDR3 runs from the conserved cysteine through the conserved F or W. D genes are given only for firm matches.

d_call v_call cdr3_aa
. TRBV5-6 CASSLIDRWNEKLFF
TRBD2 TRBV5-1 CASSLRGGGSYEQYF
. TRBV2 CASSTRGTSYEQYF
. TRBV5-6 CASSRLVRNYGYTF
. TRBV7-9 CASSSFRGSYNEQFF
. TRBV2 CASSVFQAINNSPLHF
. TRBV4-3 CASSRGASSYEQYF
TRBD1 TRBV5-4 CASSRDRVNQPQHF
TRBD1 TRBV6-5 CASSSGTGLPGNTIYF
TRBD2 TRBV13 CASSSGLAASYEQYF
TRBD2 TRBV19 CASSIGLAVNTGELFF
. TRBV7-2 CASSGGTFPYEQYF
TRBD1 TRBV7-2 CASSLDRGNPNEKLFF
TRBD2 TRBV29-1 CSVEGEGLAGGYEQYF
TRBD1 TRBV11-2 CASSLVRGTGGYTDTQYF
. TRBV7-3 CASSHRSLGANVLTF
TRBD1 TRBV9 CASSVAGGQAGELFF
TRBD2 TRBV7-2 CASSLRLAGSTDTQYF
. TRBV7-8 CASSFGTGWISYGYTF
. TRBV27 CASSSSELNTEAFF
TRBD1 TRBV28 CASSFPEQGVGQPQHF
. TRBV21-1 CASTPGPGSYEQYF
. TRBV16 CASSPRQTNEKLFF
TRBD2 TRBV28 CASNSGSRGEQYF
. TRBV29-1 CSVRGGEMSTEAFF
. TRBV4-1 CASSLNPAGDNEKLFF
TRBD2 TRBV4-2 CASSQAGLVQYEQYF
. TRBV27 CASSFTRDFRSGANVLTF
. TRBV10-3 CAISEGHPREGTEAFF
. TRBV6-7 CASNTGGGTEAFF
. TRBV5-3 CARSLTTDPRGTDTQYF
. TRBV7-9 CASSPPSWGAGYEQYF
. TRBV15 CATSREGGKGQPQHF
TRBD1 TRBV2 CASKKTGGQNEKLFF
. TRBV10-3 CAISESRGSNTEAFF
. TRBV14 CASSSGYLQETQYF
TRBD2 TRBV7-2 CASSSSLSGGVETQYF
TRBD1 TRBV7-3 CASSSRGMTNEKLFF
. TRBV11-1 CASSYGQISNSPLHF
TRBD1 TRBV5-8 CASNRDRSSGDTGELFF
. TRBV15 CATSSSGDTQYF
TRBD1 TRBV9 CASSVLTGLTDTQYF
. TRBV13 CASSFHREQPQHF
TRBD1 TRBV5-1 CASSFNPGQGRDEQFF
. TRBV6-5 CASRTGSSYEQYF
TRBD1 TRBV20-1 CSAADRAGYTF
. TRBV4-3 CASSQEGFSGQPQHF
TRBD1 TRBV30 CAWSRTGGISSTTNEKLFF
TRBD2 TRBV4-2 CASSQDRLAAYEQYF
TRBD2 TRBV5-1 CASRPTSGNTDTQYF
TRBD1 TRBV13 CASSLLGQGASSYEQYF
. TRBV2 CASSEALGISDSPLHF
TRBD2 TRBV10-3 CAISETLTSGSSYEQYF
. TRBV6-1 CASNLGGGNQPQHF
. TRBV2 CASNRQPTGGELFF